The clone carrying this TCR beta chain was observed a few times. This specimen belongs to a study of T-cell reconstitution after alpha-beta-depleted transplantation in children. The authors prepared the TCRbeta library with unique molecular identifiers. TCRdb called the PCR reads again in MiXCR, with one record for every CDR3 protein. The table includes a few hundred thousand distinct CDR3 sequences, roughly 11% detected once. The V and J ends lost 0 bases and 2 bases respectively, with 14 bases between them. This CDR3 has 16 amino acids. Germline V CDR1 and CDR2: SGDLS, YYNGEE. The V call is TRBV9, the J call TRBJ1-2; perhaps TRBD1 as D (5 bases). The sequences come from PBMCs from the stem cell graft donor, collected from the stem cell graft. This TCR was recovered from a human donor who donated a stem cell graft to a child with acute myeloid leukemia. CDR3 nucleotide sequence: TGTGCCAGCAGCGTAGGGGGCGGTGGGGGGAACTATGGCTACACCTTC. Amino acid sequence: CASSVGGGGGNYGYTF.